What follows is one T cell receptor (beta chain) and its context. What it binds is not known. This record comes from a study of CD8 T cells in Susac syndrome. Whole-study findings and limits: Clonal expansion was not seen in any Susac syndrome CD4+ T cell repertoire.

RNA in amounts of about 0.5 to 1 ug was reverse transcribed with random hexamers. TCRdb used MiXCR to reprocess the immunoSEQ multiplex PCR reads, holding one entry per CDR3 protein. This sample has about 190,000 distinct CDR3 sequences, with 90% to 97% found just once. The CDR3 spans 14 residues. V lost 6 bases, J lost 5 bases, and 7 bases stayed unmatched. Germline-derived CDR1 and CDR2 are MNHNS and SASEGT. Sequencing of TCR beta covered CD8+ and CD4+ T cells obtained from blood. Input material: CD4+ T cells from PBMCs. The chain carries TRBV6-1 and TRBJ2-5, with 9 bases aligning to TRBD1. This sequence originates from a human donor with Susac syndrome. CDR3 nucleotides: TGTGCCAGCAGCCAGGGACAGGGAGACGAGACCCAGTACTTC. As protein: CASSQGQGDETQYF.